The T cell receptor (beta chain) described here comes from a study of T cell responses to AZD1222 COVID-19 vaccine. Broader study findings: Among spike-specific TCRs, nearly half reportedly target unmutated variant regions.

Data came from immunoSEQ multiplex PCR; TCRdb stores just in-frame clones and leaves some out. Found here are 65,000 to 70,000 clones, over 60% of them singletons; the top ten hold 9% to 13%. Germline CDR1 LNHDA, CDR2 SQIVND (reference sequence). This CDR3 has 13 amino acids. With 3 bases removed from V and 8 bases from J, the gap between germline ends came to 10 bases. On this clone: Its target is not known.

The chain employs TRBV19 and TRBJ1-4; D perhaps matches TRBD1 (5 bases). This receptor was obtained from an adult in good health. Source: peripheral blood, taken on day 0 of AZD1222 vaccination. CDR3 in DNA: TGTGCCAGTAGTATCCCAGGGCTGGAAAAACTGTTTTTT. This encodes CASSIPGLEKLFF.